Below, 14 T cell receptor beta chains from the same sample are listed, as sequenced in a study of blood T cell repertoires in COVID-19. Using immunoSEQ multiplex PCR, the repertoire was profiled, and TCRdb retains in-frame clones only, with some absent. The sample yields about 59,000 clones, approximately 80% seen once. The specimen sequenced was peripheral blood. The receptors were sampled from a human donor in a cohort sampled during active COVID-19.

This sequence joins TRBV7-9 and TRBJ2-3, with D possibly TRBD2 on 5 matching bases. The V gene's germline CDR1 is SEHNR and CDR2 FQNEAQ (reference sequence). The CDR3 has 17 amino acids. The V and J ends lost 0 bases and 3 bases respectively, with 16 bases between them. CDR3 sequence reads: CASSLARSGARTDTQYF. DNA of the CDR3: TGTGCCAGCAGCTTAGCGCGGAGCGGAGCCAGGACAGATACGCAGTATTTT.

V usage is TRBV4-3 and J usage is TRBJ1-4; TRBD1 matches at 10 bases. Germline V lookup: CDR1 LGHNA, CDR2 YSLEER. This CDR3 contains 18 residues. The junction had 9 bases not matched to a gene; V was cut back by 4 bases and J by 1 base. The CDR3 DNA sequence: TGCGCCAGCAGCCCGGGACAGGGGAGAGGAGGAACTAATGAAAAACTGTTTTTT. It specifies CASSPGQGRGGTNEKLFF.

This clone appeared a single time. The chain carries TRBV18 and TRBJ1-2; D unresolved. The CDR3 totals 17 residues. Germline assignment: CDR1 KGHSH and CDR2 LQKENI. V dropped 3 bases and J dropped 2 bases, with 19 bases sitting between them. In DNA, the CDR3 is TGTGCCAGCTCACCGGGTTTTCCTCCTGCAGGAAACTATGGCTACACCTTC. It translates to CASSPGFPPAGNYGYTF.

The chain couples TRBV18 to TRBJ1-1; TRBD1 might be the D (5 bases). Germline CDR1 reads KGHSH; CDR2 reads LQKENI. The CDR3 spans 15 residues. V lost 0 bases, J lost 1 base, and 9 bases lay in between. CDR3 amino acids: CASSPPGLQNTEAFF. CDR3 bases: TGTGCCAGCTCACCACCGGGACTCCAGAACACTGAAGCTTTCTTT.

This CDR3 is CASSVGTSGINEQFF. CDR3 nucleotides: TGTGCCAGCAGCGTCGGGACTAGCGGGATCAATGAGCAGTTCTTC. J is TRBJ2-1 and V is TRBV27; TRBD2 aligns across 13 bases. The CDR3 runs 15 residues. Losses at the gene ends were 6 bases for V and 6 bases for J; bases not matched to a gene: 5. CDR1 and CDR2 (germline): MNHEY, SMNVEV (reference sequence).

The rearrangement links TRBV2 to TRBJ2-3; D is unclear. Trimming removed 7 bases at V and 1 base at J, with 6 bases between. Germline V gives CDR1 SNHLY, CDR2 FYNNEI. The CDR3 extends over 12 amino acids. The CDR3 DNA reads TGTGCCAGCAATTCCGGCACAGATACGCAGTATTTT. The encoded protein is CASNSGTDTQYF.

The chain links TRBV6-5 to TRBJ2-3; perhaps TRBD1 as D (5 bases). CDR3 length equals 14 residues. Germline-derived CDR1 and CDR2 are MNHEY and SVGAGI. V lost 7 bases to trimming and J lost 4 bases, with 15 bases between them. The CDR3 loop is CASKGRVMSDTQYF. The CDR3 nucleotides are TGTGCCAGCAAGGGCAGGGTAATGTCAGATACGCAGTATTTT.

CDR3 sequence: CASSPRRGLIEQYF. CDR3 DNA: TGTGCCAGCAGCCCCCGCAGGGGGCTTATCGAGCAGTACTTC. This chain links TRBV5-6 with TRBJ2-7; TRBD1 matches at 8 bases. With V trimmed by 4 bases and J by 6 bases, 9 bases remained unmatched. Per the germline V gene, CDR1 is SGHDT and CDR2 is YYEEEE. The CDR3 is 14 amino acids.

The J gene is TRBJ2-1, the V gene TRBV21-1; the table's D call of TRBD2 was not tested on the DNA. TRBV21-1 is flagged as a pseudogene. CDR3 length: 17 residues. CDR3 DNA: TGTGCCAGCAGCAGCCTGATTCGCGGGAGGGCCTACAATGAGCAGTTCTTC. This gives the protein CASSSLIRGRAYNEQFF.

The rearrangement joins TRBV2 to TRBJ2-2; D unresolved. V was clipped by 5 bases and J by 1 base, with 8 bases between them. This CDR3 comprises 14 residues. The germline gives CDR1 SNHLY, CDR2 FYNNEI. This CDR3 reads CASSSDLNTGELFF. The CDR3 DNA is TGTGCCAGCAGTAGCGATTTGAACACCGGGGAGCTGTTTTTT.

This chain uses TRBV3-1 (or the pseudogene TRBV3-2) with TRBJ1-6; D ambiguous. From germline, CDR1 is LGHDT and CDR2 YNNKEL (reference sequence). V dropped 2 bases and J dropped 7 bases, with 9 bases sitting between them. The CDR3 runs to 14 residues. The CDR3 region is CASSQFSGNSPLHF. The CDR3 coding sequence is TGTGCCAGCAGCCAATTTTCCGGGAATTCACCCCTCCACTTT.

This clone appeared once. The chain uses TRBV6-2 or TRBV6-3 and TRBJ1-2; no clear D. This CDR3 region has 12 residues. V lost 2 bases to trimming and J lost 7 bases, with 8 bases between them. Germline CDR1 MNHEY, CDR2 SVGEGT. CDR3 in amino acids: CASSYPLVGYTF. In DNA, the CDR3 is TGTGCCAGCAGTTACCCACTCGTTGGCTACACCTTC.

J is TRBJ2-1 and V is TRBV30; 7 bases line up with TRBD2. J gave up 0 bases and V 4 bases, and 9 bases lay outside the gene matches. CDR1 GTSNPN and CDR2 SVGIG come from the germline V gene (reference sequence). The CDR3 sequence is 16 residues long. In nucleotides, the CDR3 is TGTGCCTGGACTAGAACGGGGGACTACTCCTACAATGAGCAGTTCTTC. Amino acid sequence: CAWTRTGDYSYNEQFF.

The chain combines TRBV11-2 with TRBJ2-2, with 8 bases that match TRBD1. The CDR3 extends over 15 amino acids. V was pared by 1 base and J by 9 bases, with 7 bases of the junction left unmatched. Germline-derived CDR1 and CDR2 are SGHAT and FQNNGV. CDR3 coding DNA: TGTGCCAGCAGCTTAGTAACGCAGGGGGCAAGGGAGCTGTTTTTT. This codes for CASSLVTQGARELFF.